The 14 T cell receptor beta chains below all came from one sample that was sequenced in a study of T cells of healthy individuals. TCRdb analysed the 5' RACE reads with MiXCR anew, one entry per CDR3 protein. Found here are 55,000 to 65,000 distinct CDR3 sequences, under 20% of them singletons; the top ten hold approximately 4.6%. The receptors were sampled from a human donor in good health.

V and J are TRBV2 and TRBJ2-7; a possible D gene is TRBD1 (5 bases). This CDR3 contains 15 residues. CDR1 is SNHLY, CDR2 FYNNEI, per germline. Between the trimmed V and J ends, which lost 7 bases and 3 bases, there was a span of 19 bases. CDR3 in DNA: TGTGCCAGCATAGCAGGGAAAAGTTCGTTCTACGAGCAGTACTTC. This gives the protein CASIAGKSSFYEQYF.

The V and J genes are TRBV11-2 and TRBJ2-4; maybe TRBD2 (6 bases). There are 18 residues in the CDR3. The V gene's germline CDR1 is SGHAT and CDR2 FQNNGV. Trimming took off 5 bases at V and 3 bases at J, with 23 bases between the two ends. CDR3 region: CASSARRGEDGDKNIQYF. CDR3 DNA: TGTGCCAGCAGCGCCCGGCGCGGGGAGGACGGGGACAAAAACATTCAGTACTTC.

This clonotype was counted ten times or more. In DNA, the CDR3 is TGTGCCAGCTCACCTCGCAGTGGACAGATTGAAAAACTGTTTTTT. Amino acid sequence: CASSPRSGQIEKLFF. The chain links TRBV18 to TRBJ1-4; D possibly corresponds to TRBD1 (6 bases). The CDR3 has 15 residues. Deletions cut 3 bases from V and 7 bases from J, with 15 bases between. CDR1 KGHSH and CDR2 LQKENI come from the germline V gene.

The sample holds one count of this clonotype. The chain is built from TRBV12-3 or TRBV12-4 and TRBJ2-2; D tentatively reads TRBD1 or TRBD2 (6 bases each). Between the trimmed V and J ends, which lost 8 bases and 4 bases, there was a span of 17 bases. The CDR3 is made up of 15 amino acids. The CDR3 region has the DNA TGTGCCAGCTCCACGGCGGGACATTCCACCGGGGAGCTGTTTTTT. Encoded protein: CASSTAGHSTGELFF.

This clonotype was counted at least ten times. The genes are TRBV29-1 and TRBJ2-1; TRBD1 or TRBD2 may be the D gene (5 bases each). This CDR3 comprises 13 residues. V lost 5 bases and J lost 8, with 16 bases in between. The germline V gene has CDR1 SQVTM and CDR2 ANQGSEA. The CDR3 sequence: CSVQQASNDEQFF. CDR3 nucleotides: TGCAGCGTTCAACAGGCTAGCAACGATGAGCAGTTCTTC.

This clonotype turned up a few times. The chain couples TRBV7-6 to TRBJ1-2, with D maybe TRBD1 (6 bases). The CDR3 has 15 residues. V was shortened by 5 bases and J by 8 bases, with 21 bases between the two germline ends. CDR1 is SGHVS, CDR2 FNYEAQ, per germline. This CDR3 is CASSPLPGHQEGYTF. CDR3 in DNA: TGTGCCAGCAGCCCCTTACCGGGACACCAAGAAGGCTACACCTTC. Filled out from reference TRBV7-6 and TRBJ1-2, the complete variable domain reads GAGVSQSPRYKVTKRGQDVALRCDPISGHVSLYWYRQALGQGPEFLTYFNYEAQQDKSGLPNDRFSAERPEGSISTLTIQRTEQRDSAMYRCASSPLPGHQEGYTFGSGTRLTVV.

This clonotype was picked up many times. The genes are TRBV25-1 and TRBJ2-1; D is ambiguous. The germline gives CDR1 MGHDK, CDR2 SYGVNS. The length of the CDR3 is 13 residues. V was shortened by 8 bases and J by 6 bases, with 14 bases between the two germline ends. The CDR3 loop is CASPVRATNEQFF. The CDR3 bases are TGTGCCAGCCCAGTCCGTGCCACCAATGAGCAGTTCTTC.

This clonotype appeared many times. The chain employs TRBV7-2 and TRBJ1-5, with 8 bases lining up with TRBD1. CDR3 length: 16 amino acids. Germline trimming cut 1 base from V and 4 bases from J; bases unmatched to any gene: 6. The germline V gene has CDR1 SGHTA and CDR2 FQGNSA. The CDR3 bases are TGTGCCAGCAGCTTAGACCGGGACAGGAGAAATCAGCCCCAGCATTTT. Its translation: CASSLDRDRRNQPQHF.

The chain combines TRBV24-1 with TRBJ2-1; TRBD2 matches 7 bases. Germline loops: CDR1 KGHDR, CDR2 SFDVKD. There are 14 residues in the CDR3. The trim removed 3 bases at V and 6 bases at J, leaving 4 bases unmatched. Written as DNA, the CDR3 is TGTGCCACCAGTGATAAGGCTAGCGGCAATGAGCAGTTCTTC. Translated, it gives CATSDKASGNEQFF.

In this sample, this clonotype is medium-sized. The chain carries TRBV7-2 and TRBJ2-1; 10 bases are a match to TRBD2. CDR1 is SGHTA and CDR2 is FQGNSA in the germline V gene. Losses at the gene ends were 5 bases for V and 5 bases for J; bases not matched to a gene: 6. This CDR3 is 15 amino acids long. The CDR3 bases are TGTGCCAGCAGCCGCAGCGGGAGGGGGAACAATGAGCAGTTCTTC. It specifies CASSRSGRGNNEQFF. Together with reference TRBV7-2 and TRBJ2-1, the CDR3 gives the full variable domain: GAGVSQSPSNKVTEKGKDVELRCDPISGHTALYWYRQSLGQGLEFLIYFQGNSAPDKSGLPSDRFSAERTGGSVSTLTIQRTQQEDSAVYLCASSRSGRGNNEQFFGPGTRLTVL.

Ten or more counts support this clonotype. The CDR3 sequence is CASSLQPSYNEQFF. The CDR3 bases are TGTGCCAGCAGCTTACAACCCTCCTACAATGAGCAGTTCTTC. This rearrangement joins TRBV11-2 to TRBJ2-1, with no clear D. The CDR3 is 14 residues long. The germline V gene has CDR1 SGHAT and CDR2 FQNNGV. Trimming removed 2 bases from V and 0 bases from J, with 5 bases in between. Full variable domain (outside the CDR3, taken from reference TRBV11-2 and TRBJ2-1): EAGVAQSPRYKIIEKRQSVAFWCNPISGHATLYWYQQILGQGPKLLIQFQNNGVVDDSQLPKDRFSAERLKGVDSTLKIQPAKLEDSAVYLCASSLQPSYNEQFFGPGTRLTVL.

A few counts support this clonotype. The V call is TRBV4-2, the J call TRBJ1-6, with D perhaps matching TRBD1 (6 bases). CDR1 is LGHNA and CDR2 is YNFKEQ in the germline V gene. The ends were cut back, 1 base at V and 7 bases at J, with 11 bases in the middle. The CDR3 loop spans 15 amino acids. CDR3 sequence (DNA): TGTGCCAGCAGCCAAGTCGACAGGATGAATTCACCCCTCCACTTT. This translates into CASSQVDRMNSPLHF.

The chain carries TRBV6-5 and TRBJ2-1, with a weak D call TRBD2 (7 bases). The CDR3 loop spans 19 amino acids. CDR1 is MNHEY and CDR2 is SVGAGI in the germline V gene. V was clipped by 5 bases and J by 0 bases, with 23 bases between them. Here the CDR3 DNA reads TGTGCCAGCAGTAGAAGGGGGGGCCGTCTGGTTTTCTCCTACAATGAGCAGTTCTTC. It is translated as CASSRRGGRLVFSYNEQFF.

In this sample, this clonotype turned up many times. The genes are TRBV19 and TRBJ2-2; 7 nucleotides agree with TRBD1. The CDR3 is 15 amino acids. V lost 4 bases, J lost 1 base, and 3 bases stayed unmatched. Germline assignment: CDR1 LNHDA and CDR2 SQIVND (reference sequence). The CDR3 sequence is CASSTPGGNTGELFF. CDR3 nucleotide sequence: TGTGCCAGTAGTACGCCAGGGGGGAACACCGGGGAGCTGTTTTTT.